Listed below are T cell receptor beta chains from one sample, sequenced in a study of shared clonotypes between healthy human individuals. The table came from immunoSEQ multiplex PCR; TCRdb's copy has only in-frame clones and leaves some out. This sample yields millions of clones, of which 90% to 95% are seen a single time; roughly 0.13% belongs to the top ten. Sequencing used naive CD4+ T cells sorted from blood. The receptors derive from a man between 18 and 35 years old in good health. The CDR3 runs from the conserved cysteine through the conserved F or W. Each record gives: clone size, V gene, J gene, CDR3 protein. The listing skips clone size in some rows; elsewhere it reads once, few, many or a size class.

.	TRBV5-5	TRBJ2-2	CASSWGTSGNTGELFF
.	TRBV19	TRBJ2-2	CASSESPGGSDTGELFF
.	TRBV7-6	TRBJ2-5	CASSLDGPSGVMGGQETQYF
.	TRBV28	TRBJ1-4	CASTDQPQLGKLFF
.	TRBV28	TRBJ1-2	CASSSGRDYGYTF
.	TRBV7-8	TRBJ2-1	CASSPSVTPGLRALDEQFF
.	TRBV7-4	TRBJ2-4	CASSSAGVSNIQYF
.	TRBV13	TRBJ2-5	CASSPRWGRETQYF
.	TRBV11-2	TRBJ2-3	CASSLQGAGSTDTQYF
few	TRBV2	TRBJ1-1	CASSPEGGTEAFF
.	TRBV5-1	TRBJ1-3	CASSVTGSGGNTIYF
.	TRBV18	TRBJ1-6	CASSPAGIPYNSPLHF
.	TRBV11-2	TRBJ2-3	CASSLDGILSTDTQYF
.	TRBV6-1	TRBJ2-5	CASSDRDRGSETQYF
.	TRBV5-4	TRBJ1-3	CASTLQGLNSGNTIYF
.	TRBV18	TRBJ1-3	CASSPQGATGNTIYF